The 27 T cell receptor beta chains below come from one sample, sequenced in a study of blood T cell repertoires in COVID-19. Measured with immunoSEQ multiplex PCR; TCRdb has only the in-frame clones, and not every one. The sample has about 59,000 clones; approximately 78% are singletons. Sequencing was performed on peripheral blood. All receptors derive from a man aged 80 or over with acute or convalescent COVID-19.

The chain joins TRBV7-2 to TRBJ2-1, with TRBD2 identical over 11 bases. J was trimmed by 7 bases and V by 1 base; bases with no gene match: 3. Germline V gene data show CDR1 as SGHTA and CDR2 as FQGNSA. CDR3 length: 15 residues. The CDR3 DNA sequence: TGTGCCAGCAGCTTAGATGGGACTAGCGGAAATGAGCAGTTCTTC. The encoded protein is CASSLDGTSGNEQFF.

The genes are TRBV5-1 and TRBJ2-2, with D uncertain. V lost 0 bases and J lost 4, with 4 bases in between. CDR3 length: 13 residues. Germline CDR1 SGHRS, CDR2 YFSETQ. The CDR3 region is CASSLAFTGELFF. CDR3 in DNA: TGCGCCAGCAGCTTGGCCTTCACCGGGGAGCTGTTTTTT.

This chain joins TRBV5-1 and TRBJ2-3, with no clear D. V lost 2 bases, J lost 0 bases, and 4 bases lay in between. Germline values: CDR1 SGHRS, CDR2 YFSETQ. The CDR3 length is 13 residues. As DNA, the CDR3 is TGCGCCAGCAGCTTTATCAGCACAGATACGCAGTATTTT. Residues: CASSFISTDTQYF.

The chain employs TRBV7-9 and TRBJ1-4, with 8 nucleotides matching TRBD1. V lost 5 bases, J lost 4 bases, and 3 bases stayed unmatched. Germline lookup yields CDR1 SEHNR and CDR2 FQNEAQ (reference sequence). The CDR3 is made up of 14 amino acids. The CDR3 DNA reads as TGTGCCAGCAGCGTAGGACAGGGTAATGAAAAACTGTTTTTT. Translated, it gives CASSVGQGNEKLFF. Full variable domain (missing parts from reference TRBV7-9 and TRBJ1-4): DTGVSQNPRHKITKRGQNVTFRCDPISEHNRLYWYRQTLGQGPEFLTYFQNEAQLEKSRLLSDRFSAERPKGSFSTLEIQRTEQGDSAMYLCASSVGQGNEKLFFGSGTQLSVL.

This clone appeared once. The sample carries other DNA sequences with the same CDR3. The V and J genes are TRBV4-2 and TRBJ2-7, with D possibly TRBD2 on 6 matching bases. Per the germline V gene, CDR1 is LGHNA and CDR2 is YNFKEQ. This CDR3 has 15 residues. V lost 1 base to trimming and J lost 4 bases, with 14 bases between them. As DNA, the CDR3 is TGTGCCAGCAGCCAAGGTGGAGGGAGTAGATACGAGCAGTACTTC. Amino acid sequence: CASSQGGGSRYEQYF.

This sequence joins TRBV5-4 and TRBJ1-2; D is ambiguous. Germline loops: CDR1 SGHNT, CDR2 YYREEE (reference sequence). The CDR3 has 15 residues. V was cut by 4 bases and J by 1 base, with 14 bases left in between. The CDR3 nucleotides read TGTGCCAGCAGCCTGACACCCCGCTTTAACTATGGCTACACCTTC. Encoded protein: CASSLTPRFNYGYTF.

This clone occurred a few times. The chain recombines TRBV2 with TRBJ1-1; 10 bases fit TRBD1. Trimming at V came to 11 bases and at J to 1 base, leaving 1 base not matched to a gene. Germline V gene lookup returns CDR1 SNHLY and CDR2 FYNNEI. The CDR3 is 12 amino acids. For the CDR3, the DNA is TGTGCCGGGACAGGGGAGAACACTGAAGCTTTCTTT. This encodes CAGTGENTEAFF.

V and J are TRBV19 and TRBJ1-6; D is unclear. The CDR3 covers 13 residues. Germline V gene data show CDR1 as LNHDA and CDR2 as SQIVND (reference sequence). Trimming took off 3 bases at V and 9 bases at J, with 9 bases between the two ends. DNA for the CDR3: TGTGCCAGTAGTATTGTCAATAGTTCACCCCTCCACTTT. Translation gives CASSIVNSSPLHF.

CDR3 loop: CASRGQAQETQYF. The CDR3 DNA sequence: TGTGCCAGCAGAGGACAGGCCCAAGAGACCCAGTACTTC. The chain employs TRBV2 and TRBJ2-5; 7 nucleotides match TRBD1. The CDR3 consists of 13 residues. CDR1 SNHLY and CDR2 FYNNEI come from the germline V gene. V lost 6 bases, J lost 1 base, and 2 bases stayed unmatched.

The chain links TRBV5-6 to TRBJ1-1; D not resolved. The CDR3 totals 15 residues. The germline V gene encodes CDR1 SGHDT and CDR2 YYEEEE. V was shortened by 0 bases and J by 6 bases, with 15 bases between the two germline ends. The CDR3 sequence is CASSLDIGGESEAFF. In nucleotides, the CDR3 is TGTGCCAGCAGCTTGGATATTGGCGGGGAGTCTGAAGCTTTCTTT.

The chain employs TRBV24-1 and TRBJ2-1; 12 bases are a match to TRBD1. The trim removed 4 bases at V and 2 bases at J, leaving 11 bases unmatched. The CDR3 has 19 amino acids. Germline loops: CDR1 KGHDR, CDR2 SFDVKD. CDR3 sequence: CATSEAGTGGLPPYNEQFF. Here the CDR3 DNA reads TGTGCCACCAGTGAGGCCGGGACAGGGGGCTTACCCCCCTACAATGAGCAGTTCTTC.

This clone was recorded once. This chain connects TRBV27 to TRBJ1-6; maybe TRBD1 (5 bases). The ends were cut back, 7 bases at V and 10 bases at J, with 17 bases in the middle. CDR1 is MNHEY, CDR2 SMNVEV, per germline (reference sequence). The CDR3 covers 14 residues. The CDR3 protein is CASNRYGGDSPLHF. CDR3 in DNA: TGTGCCAGCAACCGGTACGGGGGTGACTCACCCCTCCACTTT.

This clone occurred once. The chain uses TRBV18 and TRBJ2-1, with 8 bases identical to TRBD1. This CDR3 contains 12 residues. Germline V gene sequence: CDR1 KGHSH, CDR2 LQKENI. V shed 5 bases, J shed 12 bases, and the junction held 6 bases outside the gene matches. The CDR3 loop reads CASSTFGTGQFF. CDR3 sequence (DNA): TGTGCCAGCTCAACCTTCGGGACAGGGCAGTTCTTC.

The chain recombines TRBV5-4 with TRBJ2-1; 8 bases align to TRBD1. Trimming removed 1 base from V and 8 bases from J; junction bases left unmatched: 5. This CDR3 has 14 amino acids. CDR1 SGHNT and CDR2 YYREEE come from the germline V gene (reference sequence). The CDR3 bases are TGTGCCAGCAGCTTGATGACAGGGGACGATGAGCAGTTCTTC. It is translated as CASSLMTGDDEQFF.

The V call is TRBV9, the J call TRBJ2-1; 12 bases align to TRBD2. CDR1 is SGDLS, CDR2 YYNGEE, per germline. V lost 4 bases to trimming and J lost 8 bases; unmatched junction nucleotides: 7. The CDR3 has 15 residues. The CDR3 is CASSQRLAGVDEQFF. CDR3 nucleotide sequence: TGTGCCAGCAGCCAGAGACTAGCGGGAGTAGATGAGCAGTTCTTC.

V is TRBV30 and J is TRBJ1-2; D not resolved. Germline CDR1 reads GTSNPN; CDR2 reads SVGIG (reference sequence). V shed 2 bases and J shed 0 bases, with 13 bases lying between them. CDR3 length: 15 amino acids. The CDR3 protein is CAWSLGFGANYGYTF. DNA for the CDR3: TGTGCCTGGAGTCTCGGGTTTGGCGCTAACTATGGCTACACCTTC. The variable domain in full, with the rest retrieved from reference TRBV30 and TRBJ1-2, is SQTIHQWPATLVQPVGSPLSLECTVEGTSNPNLYWYRQAAGRGLQLLFYSVGIGQISSEVPQNLSASRPQDRQFILSSKKLLLSDSGFYLCAWSLGFGANYGYTFGSGTRLTVV.

The chain couples TRBV24-1 to TRBJ1-2, with unresolved D. V shed 4 bases and J shed 9 bases, with 26 bases lying between them. Germline CDR1 and CDR2: KGHDR and SFDVKD. The CDR3 length is 17 residues. The CDR3 reads CATSDPGSSGTGVRYTF. DNA of the CDR3: TGTGCCACCAGTGACCCAGGATCCTCCGGTACGGGAGTTCGCTACACCTTC.

The chain uses TRBV5-1 and TRBJ2-5; 10 bases map to TRBD1. The CDR3 has 14 amino acids. The ends lost 0 bases at V and 7 bases at J; junction bases unmatched: 3. CDR1 SGHRS and CDR2 YFSETQ come from the germline V gene. In nucleotides, the CDR3 is TGCGCCAGCAGCTTGGGACAGGGGGCAGGGACCCAGTACTTC. It yields the protein CASSLGQGAGTQYF.

This chain links TRBV5-4 with TRBJ2-3; 12 positions agree with TRBD2. V trimming: 4 bases; J trimming: 6 bases; junction bases outside the gene matches: 12. Germline CDR1 SGHNT, CDR2 YYREEE (reference sequence). This CDR3 region has 17 residues. This chain's CDR3 is CASSGQTSGRSRDTQYF. The DNA of the CDR3 is TGTGCCAGCAGCGGCCAAACTAGCGGGAGGTCTAGGGATACGCAGTATTTT.

The chain recombines TRBV7-2 with TRBJ1-4; no clear D gene. The CDR3 is 14 residues long. Germline V lookup: CDR1 SGHTA, CDR2 FQGNSA. The V and J ends lost 3 bases and 8 bases respectively, with 13 bases between them. CDR3 sequence: CASSFGGREEKLFF. DNA for the CDR3: TGTGCCAGCAGCTTCGGAGGAAGAGAGGAAAAACTGTTTTTT.

This rearrangement joins TRBV6-5 to TRBJ1-2; 10 bases map to TRBD1. J was trimmed by 5 bases and V by 6 bases; bases with no gene match: 9. Germline loops: CDR1 MNHEY, CDR2 SVGAGI. The CDR3 covers 15 residues. CDR3 residues: CASRYRDRGGYGYTF. The DNA of the CDR3 is TGTGCCAGCAGATACCGGGACAGGGGAGGGTATGGCTACACCTTC.

V is TRBV28 and J is TRBJ1-2; no firm D call. Deletions cut 2 bases from V and 4 bases from J, with 5 bases between. Germline V gives CDR1 MDHEN, CDR2 SYDVKM. There are 12 residues in the CDR3. The CDR3 region is CASSLVLYGYTF. CDR3 sequence (DNA): TGTGCCAGCAGTTTAGTTCTCTATGGCTACACCTTC.

The chain links TRBV14 to TRBJ1-6; no reliable D call. CDR1 and CDR2 from the germline V gene are SGHDN and FVKESK. Trimming took 4 bases from V and 7 from J, leaving 17 bases between them. This CDR3 has 16 residues. The CDR3: CASSPREGKHNSPLHF. The CDR3 DNA is TGTGCCAGCAGCCCGAGGGAAGGGAAACACAATTCACCCCTCCACTTT.

The genes are TRBV12-3 or TRBV12-4 and TRBJ2-7; possibly TRBD2 for D (7 bases). The CDR3 is 12 residues long. V lost 7 bases and J 7 bases, leaving 14 bases between the germline ends. CDR3 in DNA: TGTGCCAGCACCCTAAGGGGGGGTGAGCAGTACTTC. Protein sequence: CASTLRGGEQYF.

The V and J genes are TRBV11-2 and TRBJ2-1; 10 bases match TRBD2. Germline-derived CDR1 and CDR2 are SGHAT and FQNNGV. Trimming cost V 3 bases and J 7 bases; bases outside gene matches: 3. This CDR3 contains 14 residues. DNA for the CDR3: TGTGCCAGCAGCTTCCCGGGACTAGCGAATGAGCAGTTCTTC. It is translated as CASSFPGLANEQFF.

The chain employs TRBV19 and TRBJ1-2; a weak D match, TRBD1 (6 bases). From germline, CDR1 is LNHDA and CDR2 SQIVND (reference sequence). Trimming removed 0 bases from V and 5 bases from J, with 16 bases in between. The length of the CDR3 is 16 residues. CDR3 sequence reads: CASSIDLGGQNYGYTF. The DNA for the CDR3 is TGTGCCAGTAGTATAGATCTAGGGGGACAAAATTATGGCTACACCTTC.

The chain uses TRBV10-3 and TRBJ1-1, with a possible D match to TRBD1 (6 bases). The CDR3 is made up of 14 amino acids. V was clipped by 6 bases and J by 7 bases, with 18 bases between them. Germline values: CDR1 ENHRY, CDR2 SYGVKD. CDR3 region: CAIRADYREGEAFF. DNA of the CDR3: TGTGCCATCAGGGCCGACTACAGGGAGGGTGAAGCTTTCTTT.